These 17 T cell receptor beta chains originate from one sample sequenced in a study of cytomegalovirus exposure and HLA in healthy donors. The assay was immunoSEQ multiplex PCR, and TCRdb's table has in-frame clones only and misses some. The table records under 200,000 clones, about four fifths of them present only once. Sequenced material: PBMCs. Receptor source: a man aged 18 to 35 in good health and CMV-seropositive.

The genes are TRBV4-2 and TRBJ1-1; the D gene is possibly TRBD1 (5 bases). The germline V gene encodes CDR1 LGHNA and CDR2 YNFKEQ. The V gene lost 4 bases and the J gene lost 3 bases, with 9 bases spanning the gap. This CDR3 contains 13 residues. Written as DNA, the CDR3 is TGTGCCAGCAGCCCAGCAGGGTACACTGAAGCTTTCTTT. Encoded protein: CASSPAGYTEAFF.

This clone was detected a few times. The chain couples TRBV7-2 to TRBJ1-1; weak D call: TRBD1 (5 bases). Per germline, CDR1 SGHTA and CDR2 FQGNSA. The ends were cut back, 0 bases at V and 2 bases at J, with 7 bases in the middle. The CDR3 is 14 residues long. The CDR3 DNA is TGTGCCAGCAGCTTAGCAGGGGCTAACACTGAAGCTTTCTTT. It codes for CASSLAGANTEAFF.

On this clone: The junction does not match germline at one end; this may be a read error. The genes are TRBV4-3 and TRBJ1-5, with 7 positions matching TRBD1. CDR3 length equals 15 residues. The germline gives CDR1 LGHNA, CDR2 YSLEER. The CDR3 DNA is TGCGCCAGCAGCCAAGTTAGAGGGGGCAATCATCCCCAGCATTTT. Translated, it gives CASSQVRGGNHPQHF.

The genes are TRBV13 and TRBJ1-4; possible D gene TRBD1, 6 bases. CDR1 and CDR2 from the germline V gene are PRHDT and FYEKMQ (reference sequence). Trimming cost V 5 bases and J 7 bases, with 14 bases left between them. The CDR3 is made up of 14 amino acids. Here the CDR3 reads CASSPQQGGEKLFF. The CDR3 nucleotides read TGTGCCAGCAGCCCACAACAGGGCGGTGAAAAACTGTTTTTT.

The gene calls are TRBV28 and TRBJ1-1; possibly TRBD1 for D (6 bases). CDR3 length: 14 amino acids. V gave up 8 bases and J gave up 3 bases, with 16 bases separating them. Germline-derived CDR1 and CDR2 are MDHEN and SYDVKM. The CDR3 bases are TGTGCCAGCTATCGATTCAGGACAGACACTGAAGCTTTCTTT. Amino acid sequence: CASYRFRTDTEAFF.

The V call is TRBV30, the J call TRBJ2-2, with D possibly TRBD2 on 6 matching bases. Deletions cut 0 bases from V and 7 bases from J, with 12 bases between. Germline V gene data show CDR1 as GTSNPN and CDR2 as SVGIG (reference sequence). The CDR3 extends over 14 amino acids. The CDR3 DNA reads as TGTGCCTGGAGTGTGGAGGAGGGTAACGGGGAGCTGTTTTTT. This gives the protein CAWSVEEGNGELFF.

The V gene is TRBV5-5, the J gene TRBJ2-7; 9 positions match TRBD1. Unmatched junction bases numbered 4, after V lost 3 bases and J lost 3 bases. The CDR3 has 14 residues. Germline V gives CDR1 SGHKS, CDR2 YYEKEE (reference sequence). CDR3 residues: CASSWDRDYYEQYF. CDR3 DNA sequence: TGTGCCAGCAGCTGGGACAGGGACTACTACGAGCAGTACTTC.

The chain joins TRBV30 to TRBJ1-4; perhaps TRBD1 as D (6 bases). The CDR3 runs 16 residues. The germline V gene has CDR1 GTSNPN and CDR2 SVGIG (reference sequence). V lost 5 bases to trimming and J lost 5 bases, with 21 bases between them. CDR3 in DNA: TGTGCCTGGGGACAGTTCGCCGGCGCTGGGAATGAAAAACTGTTTTTT. This encodes CAWGQFAGAGNEKLFF.

This clone has just one count. This chain links TRBV29-1 with TRBJ2-3, with a weak D call TRBD1 (5 bases). The CDR3 extends over 14 amino acids. Between the trimmed V and J ends, which lost 2 bases and 4 bases, there was a span of 13 bases. CDR1 is SQVTM, CDR2 ANQGSEA, per germline. The chain's CDR3 is CSVEIPQGADTQYF. The CDR3 DNA reads TGCAGCGTTGAAATCCCGCAGGGCGCAGATACGCAGTATTTT.

The rearrangement uses TRBV7-3 and TRBJ1-2, with TRBD1 as a possible D gene (6 bases). Per germline, CDR1 SGHTA and CDR2 FQGTGA. Trimming cost V 5 bases and J 7 bases, with 17 bases left between them. The CDR3 has 14 residues. In nucleotides, the CDR3 is TGTGCCAGCAGCCTCGAGGGGGGGCTCGGTGGCTACACCTTC. This gives the protein CASSLEGGLGGYTF.

The chain carries TRBV2 and TRBJ2-6; 15 nucleotides agree with TRBD2. Germline V lookup: CDR1 SNHLY, CDR2 FYNNEI. With V trimmed by 6 bases and J by 1 base, 10 bases remained unmatched. CDR3 length equals 20 residues. As DNA, the CDR3 is TGTGCCAGCAGAGTTCTGACTGGACTAGCGGGAGGGTCTGGGGCCAACGTCCTGACTTTC. It encodes CASRVLTGLAGGSGANVLTF.

This chain links TRBV5-6 with TRBJ2-1, with D perhaps matching TRBD1 (6 bases). The germline V gene encodes CDR1 SGHDT and CDR2 YYEEEE. The CDR3 is 14 amino acids. Trimming stripped 6 bases from V and 2 bases from J, with 12 bases between. For the CDR3, the DNA is TGTGCCAGCACCAACAGGGTTACCTACAATGAGCAGTTCTTC. It is translated as CASTNRVTYNEQFF. Based on the CDR3 plus reference TRBV5-6 and TRBJ2-1, the full variable domain is DAGVTQSPTHLIKTRGQQVTLRCSPKSGHDTVSWYQQALGQGPQFIFQYYEEEERQRGNFPDRFSGHQFPNYSSELNVNALLLGDSALYLCASTNRVTYNEQFFGPGTRLTVL.

The rearrangement joins TRBV30 to TRBJ2-7; 9 nucleotides agree with TRBD2. The CDR3 length is 13 residues. From germline, CDR1 is GTSNPN and CDR2 SVGIG (reference sequence). With V trimmed by 4 bases and J by 7 bases, 8 bases remained unmatched. Here the CDR3 DNA reads TGTGCCTGGATCCAAAGCGGGAGGTATGAGCAGTACTTC. Its protein product is CAWIQSGRYEQYF.

The chain joins TRBV5-1 to TRBJ2-3; 13 bases align to TRBD2. This CDR3 is built from 15 residues. Germline values: CDR1 SGHRS, CDR2 YFSETQ. J lost 4 bases, V lost 4 bases, and 3 bases had no gene match. The CDR3 region has the DNA TGCGCCAGCAGCCTAGGACTAGCGGGAGCAGATACGCAGTATTTT. Translation: CASSLGLAGADTQYF.

The table lists this clone with a few counts. The rearrangement links TRBV19 to TRBJ2-1, with TRBD2 matching 10 bases. Germline assignment: CDR1 LNHDA and CDR2 SQIVND (reference sequence). Trimming took 7 bases from V and 8 from J; bases not matched to a gene: 8. There are 14 residues in the CDR3. Here the CDR3 reads CASTSSGRNDEQFF. The CDR3 nucleotides read TGTGCCAGTACCAGTAGCGGGAGGAATGATGAGCAGTTCTTC.

V and J are TRBV9 and TRBJ2-5; D possibly corresponds to TRBD1 (6 bases). Deletions cut 4 bases from V and 5 bases from J, with 15 bases between. The germline V gene encodes CDR1 SGDLS and CDR2 YYNGEE. This CDR3 has 14 residues. The CDR3 loop reads CASSPGASWETQYF. The CDR3 DNA reads TGTGCCAGCAGCCCAGGGGCCTCTTGGGAGACCCAGTACTTC.

This clone occurred once. V and J are TRBV11-2 and TRBJ2-7; tentatively, D is TRBD1 (5 bases). Germline V CDR1 and CDR2: SGHAT, FQNNGV. Trimming took 1 base from V and 3 from J, leaving 13 bases between them. The CDR3 runs to 15 residues. The CDR3 nucleotides are TGTGCCAGCAGCTTAGGTGCAGGGCGCTTCTACGAGCAGTACTTC. Translation: CASSLGAGRFYEQYF.